The next 8 T cell receptor beta chains were all read from a single sample in a study of blood T cell repertoires in COVID-19. The method was immunoSEQ multiplex PCR; TCRdb's version includes in-frame clones alone and lacks a portion of them. The sample lists roughly 260,000 clones, roughly 90% occurring once. Sequencing used PBMCs or T cells enriched from blood (not recorded which). Receptor source: a woman aged 25 to 39 with acute COVID-19.

The V gene is TRBV5-4, the J gene TRBJ2-5; D is unresolved. The ends were cut back, 0 bases at V and 13 bases at J, with 16 bases in the middle. This CDR3 has 13 amino acids. Germline V gene data show CDR1 as SGHNT and CDR2 as YYREEE (reference sequence). CDR3 nucleotide sequence: TGTGCCAGCAGCTTGGAATTCCCGGGTCCCTTGTACTTC. Residues: CASSLEFPGPLYF.

The chain uses TRBV5-6 and TRBJ2-7; 7 bases line up with TRBD2. The CDR3 consists of 15 residues. The J segment lost 7 bases and the V segment lost 4 bases, leaving 14 bases of the junction unmatched. Germline CDR1 is SGHDT and CDR2 is YYEEEE. The CDR3 DNA sequence: TGTGCCAGCAGCCGAGCGGGGCCCCCCTCGTCGGAGCAGTACTTC. Its translation is CASSRAGPPSSEQYF.

The chain couples TRBV18 to TRBJ1-4; D unresolved. The length of the CDR3 is 14 residues. V lost 3 bases, J lost 7 bases, and 12 bases lay in between. Germline lookup yields CDR1 KGHSH and CDR2 LQKENI. CDR3 region: CASSPEQIGEKLFF. The CDR3 nucleotides read TGTGCCAGCTCACCGGAGCAAATCGGTGAAAAACTGTTTTTT.

The CDR3 sequence: CASTPGPSGNEQFF. The CDR3 nucleotides read TGTGCCAGTACCCCGGGACCTAGCGGCAATGAGCAGTTCTTC. The V and J genes are TRBV19 and TRBJ2-1; 7 bases are a match to TRBD2. This CDR3 has 14 residues. CDR1 and CDR2 from the germline V gene are LNHDA and SQIVND (reference sequence). Trimming removed 7 bases from V and 6 bases from J; junction bases left unmatched: 9.

The chain recombines TRBV29-1 with TRBJ1-1, with D possibly matching TRBD1 (5 bases). There are 13 residues in the CDR3. Germline loops: CDR1 SQVTM, CDR2 ANQGSEA. V was trimmed by 7 bases and J by 0 bases, leaving 12 bases between them. CDR3 nucleotide sequence: TGCAGCGGGAGGGGTGGGATGAACACTGAAGCTTTCTTT. This sequence encodes CSGRGGMNTEAFF.

Remarks on this clone: This CDR3 is also generated by other DNA sequences in the sample. The V and J genes are TRBV7-2 and TRBJ1-2; TRBD1 agrees at 11 bases. V dropped 5 bases and J dropped 2; count of bases not matched to a gene: 4. The CDR3 is 15 amino acids. The germline CDR1 and CDR2 sequences are SGHTA and FQGNSA. The CDR3 loop reads CASSLRTGGNYGYTF. CDR3 bases: TGTGCCAGCAGCCTGAGGACAGGGGGCAACTATGGCTACACCTTC.

This clone was observed a single time. V gene TRBV11-3 combines with J gene TRBJ2-7, with TRBD1 matching over 9 bases. The trim removed 1 base at V and 2 bases at J, leaving 3 bases unmatched. The V gene's germline CDR1 is SGHNT and CDR2 YENEEA. The CDR3 length is 15 residues. The CDR3 DNA reads TGTGCCAGCAGCTTAGGGGGACAGGGAACCTACGAGCAGTACTTC. It translates to CASSLGGQGTYEQYF.

V usage is TRBV11-3 and J usage is TRBJ2-5, with D maybe TRBD1 (5 bases). Germline V lookup: CDR1 SGHNT, CDR2 YENEEA. The CDR3 runs to 12 residues. V was pared by 3 bases and J by 7 bases, with 9 bases between. CDR3 in amino acids: CASSFDSMTQYF. The CDR3 nucleotides are TGTGCCAGCAGCTTCGACAGCATGACCCAGTACTTC.